The T cell receptor (beta chain) described here comes from a study of control samples from healthy donors and cancer patients. This table comes from immunoSEQ multiplex PCR, and its TCRdb copy is limited to in-frame clones, with some not included. The table shows some 130,000 clones, with roughly 90% occurring only once. With 4 bases removed from V and 3 bases from J, the gap between germline ends came to 15 bases. The CDR3 is 15 amino acids. Germline CDR1 and CDR2: SGDLS and YYNGEE. This clonotype originated in a woman aged 45-65 years in good health. Sequences were obtained from blood. V is TRBV9 and J is TRBJ2-3; tentatively, D is TRBD2 (6 bases). The chain's CDR3 is CASSQFGLATDTQYF. Written as DNA, the CDR3 is TGTGCCAGCAGCCAGTTTGGGCTAGCGACAGATACGCAGTATTTT.